Sequencing of this TCR beta chain was carried out in a study of cytomegalovirus exposure and HLA in healthy donors. Overall study findings and caveats: Reports described diagnosis of cytomegalovirus status by the classifier as highly specific and sensitive. One later analysis, an examination of the 120 validation repertoires, found that first-cohort TCR clusters tended to co-occur in them. Researchers catalogued under 200 TCR beta chains as cytomegalovirus-associated.

Profiled with immunoSEQ multiplex PCR; TCRdb holds only in-frame clones, not every one. The sample consists of about 240,000 clones, approximately 86% of them appearing once. The donors were part of the validation cohort of 100 to 150 subjects. That cohort was separate from the first cohort, which comprised 500 to 850 subjects. On this clone: What it binds is not known.

CDR1 and CDR2 (germline): MNHEY, SMNVEV (reference sequence). This CDR3 has 15 amino acids. Trimming shortened V by 2 bases and J by 7 bases, and 17 bases separated the two germline ends. The TCR comes from a woman between 25 and 40 years old in good health and CMV-seropositive. The V and J genes are TRBV27 and TRBJ1-2; D call uncertain. Sequenced material: PBMCs. The CDR3 spells CASSLAGGFVGGYTF. CDR3 DNA: TGTGCCAGCAGTTTAGCGGGAGGGTTTGTCGGTGGCTACACCTTC.